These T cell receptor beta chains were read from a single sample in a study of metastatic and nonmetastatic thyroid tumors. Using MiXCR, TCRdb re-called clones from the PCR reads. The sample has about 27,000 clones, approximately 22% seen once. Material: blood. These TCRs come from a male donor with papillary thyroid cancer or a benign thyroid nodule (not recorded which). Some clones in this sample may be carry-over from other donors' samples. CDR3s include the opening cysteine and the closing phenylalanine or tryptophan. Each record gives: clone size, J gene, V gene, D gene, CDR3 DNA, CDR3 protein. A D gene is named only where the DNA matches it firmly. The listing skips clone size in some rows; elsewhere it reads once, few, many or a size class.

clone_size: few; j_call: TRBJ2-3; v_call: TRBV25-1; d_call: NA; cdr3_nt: TGTGCCAGCAGTGAAAGAAGGCCTGCCTCGGATACGCAGTATTTT; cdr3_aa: CASSERRPASDTQYF
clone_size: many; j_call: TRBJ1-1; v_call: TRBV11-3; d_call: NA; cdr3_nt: TGTGCCAGCAGCGGACACAAGAACACTGAAGCTTTCTTT; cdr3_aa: CASSGHKNTEAFF
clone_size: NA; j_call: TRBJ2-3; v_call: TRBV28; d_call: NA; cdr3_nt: TGTGCCAGCATGCCCCCGAGGGCAGATACGCAGTATTTT; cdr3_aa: CASMPPRADTQYF
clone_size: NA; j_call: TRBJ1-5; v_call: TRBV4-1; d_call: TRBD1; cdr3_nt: TGCGCCAGCAGCCACTTACAGGGGGCCCCTCAGCCCCAGCATTTT; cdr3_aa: CASSHLQGAPQPQHF
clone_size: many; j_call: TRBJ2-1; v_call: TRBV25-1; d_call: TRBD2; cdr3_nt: TGTGCCAGCAGTGGAGCGGGGGGCTCCTACAATGAGCAGTTCTTC; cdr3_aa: CASSGAGGSYNEQFF
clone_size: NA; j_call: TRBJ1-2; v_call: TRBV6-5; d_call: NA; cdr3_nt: TGTGCCAGCAGTTGGCCAGGCGGGGACGGCTACTCCTTC; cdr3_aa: CASSWPGGDGYSF
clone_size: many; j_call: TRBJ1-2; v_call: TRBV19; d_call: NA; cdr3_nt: TGTGCCAGTAGTTTAGGTTATGGCTACACCTTC; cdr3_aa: CASSLGYGYTF
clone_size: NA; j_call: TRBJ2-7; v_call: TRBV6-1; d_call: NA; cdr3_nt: TGTGCCAGCAACCAGGGTGGTACGGCCCCCTACGAGCAGTACTTC; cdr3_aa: CASNQGGTAPYEQYF
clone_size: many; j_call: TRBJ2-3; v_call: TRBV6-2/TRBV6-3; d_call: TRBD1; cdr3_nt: TGTGCCAGCAGTACGGGACAGGGGCCCACAGATACGCAGTATTTT; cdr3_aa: CASSTGQGPTDTQYF
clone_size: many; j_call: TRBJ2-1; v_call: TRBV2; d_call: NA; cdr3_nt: TGTGCCAGCAGTCGGGAAAGCTCCTACAATGAGCAGTTCTTC; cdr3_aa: CASSRESSYNEQFF
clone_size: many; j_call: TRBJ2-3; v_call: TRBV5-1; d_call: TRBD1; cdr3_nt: TGCGCCAGCACTACCGGGACAGGGGTGACAGATACGCAGTATTTT; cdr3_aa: CASTTGTGVTDTQYF